These 10 T cell receptor beta chains originate from one sample sequenced in a study of T cells after posttransplantation cyclophosphamide. Cells defined as naive were viable CD3+CD4+ or CD3+CD8+ and CCR7+CD45RA+CD45RO-CD95-CD27+CD28+. This table comes from immunoSEQ multiplex PCR, and its TCRdb copy is limited to in-frame clones, with some not included. In the table there are 20,000 to 25,000 clones, approximately 97% of which are singletons. The sequencing input was naive CD4+ T cells sorted from PBMCs. Receptor source: a man between 50 and 59 years old in good health, CMV-negative, and a related stem cell transplant donor.

The chain carries TRBV25-1 and TRBJ1-4, with a possible D match to TRBD1 (5 bases). With 1 base removed from V and 4 bases from J, the gap between germline ends came to 10 bases. Germline V lookup: CDR1 MGHDK, CDR2 SYGVNS. The CDR3 totals 15 residues. CDR3 bases: TGTGCCAGCAGTGAATTGGGGGGGTTTAATGAAAAACTGTTTTTT. This gives the protein CASSELGGFNEKLFF. Combining the CDR3 with reference TRBV25-1 and TRBJ1-4 gives the whole variable domain EADIYQTPRYLVIGTGKKITLECSQTMGHDKMYWYQQDPGMELHLIHYSYGVNSTEKGDLSSESTVSRIRTEHFPLTLESARPSHTSQYLCASSELGGFNEKLFFGSGTQLSVL.

The chain couples TRBV30 to TRBJ1-2, with D perhaps TRBD1 (6 bases). Germline lookup yields CDR1 GTSNPN and CDR2 SVGIG (reference sequence). This CDR3 has 14 amino acids. V was pared by 3 bases and J by 4 bases, with 15 bases between. CDR3 sequence reads: CAWSPGTSSYGYTF. The CDR3, as DNA: TGTGCCTGGAGCCCTGGGACATCGAGCTATGGCTACACCTTC.

The genes are TRBV7-9 and TRBJ2-7, with a tentative D call TRBD2 (6 bases). The germline V and J ends were trimmed by 5 bases and 0 bases, with 8 bases remaining between them. Germline-derived CDR1 and CDR2 are SEHNR and FQNEAQ (reference sequence). The CDR3 has 13 residues. CDR3 sequence reads: CASSRGNSYEQYF. The DNA for the CDR3 is TGTGCCAGCAGCCGCGGGAACTCCTACGAGCAGTACTTC. The complete variable domain, with remaining parts taken from reference TRBV7-9 and TRBJ2-7, reads DTGVSQNPRHKITKRGQNVTFRCDPISEHNRLYWYRQTLGQGPEFLTYFQNEAQLEKSRLLSDRFSAERPKGSFSTLEIQRTEQGDSAMYLCASSRGNSYEQYFGPGTRLTVT.

The rearrangement uses TRBV14 and TRBJ2-7, with D unresolved. This CDR3 comprises 15 residues. V lost 4 bases and J lost 4, with 17 bases in between. Germline CDR1 reads SGHDN; CDR2 reads FVKESK. Here the CDR3 reads CASSRFQRNVYEQYF. The CDR3 DNA reads TGTGCCAGCAGCCGCTTCCAGCGCAATGTTTACGAGCAGTACTTC.

The CDR3 DNA sequence: TGTGCCAGCAGCCCCCAGACAGGGATAAGCTATGGCTACACCTTC. Translated: CASSPQTGISYGYTF. The J gene is TRBJ1-2, the V gene TRBV6-1; 7 bases are a match to TRBD1. Germline-derived CDR1 and CDR2 are MNHNS and SASEGT. The CDR3 length is 15 residues. The trim removed 6 bases at V and 4 bases at J, leaving 11 bases unmatched.

The chain couples TRBV29-1 to TRBJ2-3, with D hard to call. Germline values: CDR1 SQVTM, CDR2 ANQGSEA. Trimming pared 2 bases from V and 5 bases from J, leaving 11 bases between. The CDR3 totals 13 residues. In DNA, the CDR3 is TGCAGCGTTGAACCCCTACGACAAGATACGCAGTATTTT. As protein: CSVEPLRQDTQYF.

The chain couples TRBV4-1 to TRBJ1-5; 7 bases agree with TRBD1. The CDR3 covers 16 residues. The trim removed 2 bases at V and 4 bases at J, leaving 8 bases unmatched. CDR1 is MGHRA and CDR2 is YSYEKL in the germline V gene. Here the CDR3 DNA reads TGCGCCAGCAGCCAACAGGAAATGGGACAGAATCAGCCCCAGCATTTT. Translating it yields CASSQQEMGQNQPQHF.

The genes are TRBV6-5 and TRBJ2-7, with 7 bases lining up with TRBD2. Germline V gives CDR1 MNHEY, CDR2 SVGAGI. V lost 6 bases to trimming and J lost 0 bases; unmatched junction nucleotides: 8. The CDR3 runs 15 residues. The CDR3, as DNA: TGTGCCAGCAGGCCCCCCGGGGGGACCTCCTACGAGCAGTACTTC. Amino acid sequence: CASRPPGGTSYEQYF.

The chain couples TRBV5-1 to TRBJ1-4; 8 nucleotides match TRBD1. The CDR3 extends over 14 amino acids. V shed 4 bases and J 5 bases; nucleotides not matched to a gene: 4. From germline, CDR1 is SGHRS and CDR2 YFSETQ. In nucleotides, the CDR3 is TGCGCCAGCAGCGGGGGACAGGTGAATGAAAAACTGTTTTTT. Its protein is CASSGGQVNEKLFF.

Only one count was recorded for this clone. The chain employs TRBV4-1 and TRBJ2-5, with 13 bases lining up with TRBD2. The tail of the sequence fits TRBJ2-7 better, so the J call may be wrong. CDR3 size: 17 residues. Germline loops: CDR1 MGHRA, CDR2 YSYEKL. The CDR3 loop reads CASSQDLLAGGRYEQYF. For the CDR3, the DNA is TGCGCCAGCAGCCAAGACCTACTAGCGGGGGGGCGATACGAGCAGTACTTC.